This record concerns one T cell receptor beta chain sequence. It lacks a known antigen. This clone may be a read error of a much larger clone one base away. Using a constant-region primer and ProtoScript II reverse transcriptase, TCRbeta-specific cDNA was reverse-transcribed from about 460 ng total RNA. Construction of the TCRbeta libraries relied on three nested rounds of multiplex PCR, following a slightly modified ARM-PCR procedure. Multiplex TRBV1-TRBV30 forward primers and a Cbeta reverse primer were used in the first two PCR rounds, each of which was run for approximately 9 cycles. Sample barcodes and Illumina adapters were added in a final 25-cycle PCR using Deep VentR polymerase. Before sequencing, amplicons of 200-500 bp were gel-purified using a QIAquick gel extraction kit. The TCRbeta amplicons were sequenced with 250-bp paired-end reads on an Illumina HiSeq 2500. The authors processed their data as follows. Quality trimming of reads was performed with Trimmomatic v0.33, and paired reads were merged with FLASH v1.2.11 so that full CDR3 sequences could be recovered. V, D and J germline segments were assigned to the rearranged TCRbeta sequences by MiGEC v1.2.1b. Clonotype statistics and Shannon-Wiener diversity indices were calculated with VDJtools v1.0.0. To cut down on sampling bias, every analysis after diversity analysis relied on just the 250 most abundant clonotypes from each sample. TCRdb's own reprocessing of the public reads used fastp at Q25 and MiXCR and kept productive beta chains. Each entry merges the rows of one CDR3 protein and shows their most common DNA and genes. The V and J calls come from TCRdb's annotation, not from the publication. The sample has approximately 330,000 distinct CDR3 sequences on record, about 65% of them singletons. Roughly 6% of the sample rests with the top ten.

This specimen comes from a study of tumor-infiltrating lymphocytes in primary liver carcinoma (dated by TCRdb to the late 2010s). In terms of the full investigation: Between late 2015 and early 2016, about five patients in China with histopathologically diagnosed primary liver carcinoma had surgical resection. Samples yielded roughly 3.65 to 7.5 million productive TCRbeta reads; read depth did not differ significantly between tissue types. The five patients, three men and two women aged 30 to 69 years, had hepatocellular carcinoma (four) or combined HCC and intrahepatic cholangiocarcinoma (one). Across five regions of each liver tumor, along with adjacent normal tissue and blood, the study brought together TCRbeta repertoire sequencing, expression microarrays and whole-exome sequencing. Technical replicate repertoires showed high reproducibility, with mean shared-clone rates roughly 0.87 and correlation coefficients above 0.98. Tumors of the five patients were stage T1-T3 N0M0 with maximum diameters of about 4 to 10 cm. A total of approximately 35 specimens from 5 patients underwent TCRbeta repertoire sequencing, comprising 25 or so tumor regions, 5 adjacent noncancerous liver tissues and 5 peripheral blood samples. Results and caveats for the whole study, not just this receptor: Pairs of tumor regions showed greater repertoire overlap (mean approximately 35%) than tumor-adjacent pairs (approximately 17%) or tumor-blood pairs (around 15%), which is consistent with antigen-driven expansion. Because sequencing covered only the TCR beta chain and unpaired alpha chains were not captured, true repertoire diversity is likely underestimated. A significantly larger repertoire fraction was made up by the top 250 clones in tumors than in blood (p = 0.039). The study included only a few patients, and the authors note findings should be validated in a larger study. Bulk unsorted samples precluded comparing CD4+ and CD8+ T cell repertoires.

The germline ends are 16 bases apart after V is trimmed by 2 bases and J by 2 bases. Inclusive of the bounding cysteine and phenylalanine, the CDR3 is 16 residues long. This entry keeps only the CDR3 DNA: 48 bases, framed from base 1. The germline V gene supplies CDR1 SGHTS and CDR2 YDEGEE. Blood RNA was extracted from unsorted whole blood with TRIzol reagent; germline DNA came from the DNeasy Blood & Tissue kit. At the time of sampling, the patients were treatment-naive and had chronic HBV infection. Before surgery, roughly 4.2 milliliters of peripheral blood were drawn into K2EDTA tubes. Sequencing input: peripheral blood. This receptor was taken from a man aged 35 to 55 with primary liver carcinoma and hepatitis B virus infection. The rearrangement joined TRBV5-8 to TRBJ1-2; the best D guess is TRBD1, with 5 bases matching. In nucleotides, the sequence is TGTGCCAGCAGCTTTTCGGTACAGGTCGCGAACTATGGCTACACCTTC. Translation gives CASSFSVQVANYGYTF. The full variable domain, with segments outside the CDR3 supplied by the reference TRBV5-8 and TRBJ1-2 proteins, appears as EAGVTQSPTHLIKTRGQQATLRCSPISGHTSVYWYQQALGLGLQFLLWYDEGEERNRGNFPPRFSGRQFPNYSSELNVNALELEDSALYLCASSFSVQVANYGYTFGSGTRLTVV.